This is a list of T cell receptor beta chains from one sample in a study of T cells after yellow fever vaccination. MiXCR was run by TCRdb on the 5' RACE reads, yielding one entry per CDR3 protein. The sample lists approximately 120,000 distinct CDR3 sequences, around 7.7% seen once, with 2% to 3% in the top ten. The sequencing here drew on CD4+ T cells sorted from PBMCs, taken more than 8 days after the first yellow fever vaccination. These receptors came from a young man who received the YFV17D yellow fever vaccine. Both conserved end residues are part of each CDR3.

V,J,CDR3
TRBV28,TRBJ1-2,CASSFGGGYTF
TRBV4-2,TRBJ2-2,CASSQESSGVDGELFF
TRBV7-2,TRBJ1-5,CASSSPTLLGEPQHF
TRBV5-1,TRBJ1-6,CASSSGRVAYNSPLHF
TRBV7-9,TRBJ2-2,CASSLASYTGELFF
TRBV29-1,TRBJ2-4,CSGGDHLAKNIQYF
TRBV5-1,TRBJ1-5,CASSLVGLDQPQHF
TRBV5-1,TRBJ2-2,CASSSLQGDTGELFF
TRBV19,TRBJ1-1,CASSGSLNTEAFF
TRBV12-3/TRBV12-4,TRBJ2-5,CACNRGVGQETQYF
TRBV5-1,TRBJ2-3,CASSPGTGGEDTQYF
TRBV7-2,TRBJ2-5,CASRGQETQYF
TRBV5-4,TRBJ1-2,CASSLEHRDGYTF
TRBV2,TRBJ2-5,CAGRTSAPQETQYF
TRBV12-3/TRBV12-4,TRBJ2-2,CASNGQRTGELFF